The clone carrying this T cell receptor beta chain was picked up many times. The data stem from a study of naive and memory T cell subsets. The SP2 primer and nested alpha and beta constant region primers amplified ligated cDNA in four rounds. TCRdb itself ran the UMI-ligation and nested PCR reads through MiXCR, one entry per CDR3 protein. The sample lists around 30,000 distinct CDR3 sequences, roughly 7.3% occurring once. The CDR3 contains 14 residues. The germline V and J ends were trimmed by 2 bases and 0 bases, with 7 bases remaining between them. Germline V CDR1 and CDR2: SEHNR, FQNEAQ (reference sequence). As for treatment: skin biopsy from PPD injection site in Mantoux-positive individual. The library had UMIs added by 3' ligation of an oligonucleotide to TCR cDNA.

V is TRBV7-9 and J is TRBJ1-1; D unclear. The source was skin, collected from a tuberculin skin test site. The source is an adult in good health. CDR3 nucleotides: TGTGCCAGCAGCTTAATGGGCTTGAACACTGAAGCTTTCTTT. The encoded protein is CASSLMGLNTEAFF.